The 16 T cell receptor beta chains presented below share a single source sample, sequenced in a study of blood T cell repertoires in COVID-19. Some clones are missing from TCRdb's copy, which holds only in-frame ones; the method was immunoSEQ multiplex PCR. Of some 50,000 clones in the sample, more than 75% were seen once. Sequenced sample: peripheral blood. All receptors derive from an elderly woman with acute or convalescent COVID-19.

The rearrangement links TRBV4-2 to TRBJ2-7, with a tentative D call TRBD1 (6 bases). Germline V gives CDR1 LGHNA, CDR2 YNFKEQ. Between the trimmed V and J ends, which lost 1 base and 1 base, there was a span of 8 bases. This CDR3 is 14 amino acids long. The CDR3 bases are TGTGCCAGCAGCCAAGGAGGACAGTCCTACGAGCAGTACTTC. Translation gives CASSQGGQSYEQYF.

This clone was found once. The chain combines TRBV14 with TRBJ2-7; 11 positions match TRBD2. CDR1 is SGHDN and CDR2 is FVKESK in the germline V gene. The V and J ends lost 4 bases and 9 bases, in that order; junction bases with no gene match: 2. The CDR3 totals 12 residues. The CDR3 DNA sequence: TGTGCCAGCAGCCTAGCGGGAGGGCGGCAGTACTTC. This translates into CASSLAGGRQYF.

This rearrangement joins TRBV6-2 or TRBV6-3 to TRBJ1-3; 9 positions match TRBD1. CDR3 length equals 18 residues. J gave up 2 bases and V 2 bases, and 10 bases lay outside the gene matches. The germline V gene encodes CDR1 MNHEY and CDR2 SVGEGT. The CDR3 spells CASSYALQGAGAGNTIYF. The CDR3 DNA reads TGTGCCAGCAGTTACGCCTTACAGGGGGCAGGTGCTGGAAACACCATATATTTT.

The chain is built from TRBV12-5 and TRBJ1-3, with D possibly TRBD1 on 5 matching bases. V lost 1 base and J lost 2, with 9 bases in between. Germline lookup yields CDR1 LGHNT and CDR2 FRNRAP. CDR3 length: 15 residues. The CDR3 nucleotides read TGTGCTAGTGGTTTGGACGGGGGGGCTGGAAACACCATATATTTT. Translation gives CASGLDGGAGNTIYF.

The chain combines TRBV2 with TRBJ2-2; D remains unclear. Looked up from germline, CDR1 is SNHLY and CDR2 is FYNNEI. The V gene lost 3 bases and the J gene lost 1 base, with 9 bases spanning the gap. The CDR3 length is 15 residues. CDR3 region: CASSDRSGNTGELFF. CDR3 coding DNA: TGTGCCAGCAGTGACAGGTCAGGGAACACCGGGGAGCTGTTTTTT.

This chain connects TRBV2 to TRBJ2-1, with 9 bases lining up with TRBD1. CDR1 is SNHLY, CDR2 FYNNEI, per germline. With 6 bases clipped from V and 6 bases from J, the junction kept 0 bases outside the gene matches. This CDR3 is built from 12 residues. Here the CDR3 reads CASRQGANEQFF. The CDR3 DNA reads TGTGCCAGCAGACAGGGGGCCAATGAGCAGTTCTTC.

The V call is TRBV6-5, the J call TRBJ2-7; TRBD1 aligns across 11 bases. The CDR3 has 15 residues. V lost 2 bases, J lost 2 bases, and 2 bases stayed unmatched. CDR1 and CDR2 (germline): MNHEY, SVGAGI. For the CDR3, the DNA is TGTGCCAGCAGTTACGGGACAGGGGGGACCTACGAGCAGTACTTC. Amino acid sequence: CASSYGTGGTYEQYF.

This rearrangement joins TRBV6-5 to TRBJ1-2, with 9 bases lining up with TRBD1. Germline V gives CDR1 MNHEY, CDR2 SVGAGI. J gave up 4 bases and V 6 bases, and 9 bases lay outside the gene matches. The CDR3 spans 15 residues. The CDR3 is CASSAADRGLYGYTF. DNA of the CDR3: TGTGCCAGCAGCGCCGCGGACAGGGGCCTCTATGGCTACACCTTC.

The chain carries TRBV28 and TRBJ1-3; no definite D call. The CDR3 contains 12 residues. The germline V and J ends were trimmed by 7 bases and 9 bases, with 13 bases remaining between them. Germline assignment: CDR1 MDHEN and CDR2 SYDVKM. For the CDR3, the DNA is TGTGCCAGCACCTCGGGGAGGGTCACCATATATTTT. Translated, it gives CASTSGRVTIYF.

This clone has only a few counts. The chain is built from TRBV27 and TRBJ1-5; D is unclear. Per germline, CDR1 MNHEY and CDR2 SMNVEV (reference sequence). The CDR3 extends over 12 amino acids. Trimming removed 3 bases at V and 7 bases at J, with 7 bases between. The CDR3 DNA reads TGTGCCAGCAGTTTGGCCGGGCAGCCCCAGCATTTT. Translating it yields CASSLAGQPQHF.

This rearrangement joins TRBV6-1 to TRBJ1-1; D is possibly TRBD1 (5 bases). This CDR3 comprises 14 residues. Germline V gene lookup returns CDR1 MNHNS and CDR2 SASEGT. The V end lost 3 bases, the J end lost 5 bases, and 13 bases lay between the germline ends. The CDR3 loop reads CASSEGLRGTEAFF. DNA of the CDR3: TGTGCCAGCAGTGAGGGACTGCGGGGGACTGAAGCTTTCTTT.

In its sample, this clone was seen once. The genes are TRBV19 and TRBJ1-2, with 7 bases matching TRBD1. Germline trimming cut 7 bases from V and 4 bases from J; bases unmatched to any gene: 3. The V gene's germline CDR1 is LNHDA and CDR2 SQIVND (reference sequence). The CDR3 is 12 amino acids. CDR3 nucleotides: TGTGCCAGTAAGAGGACAGGCTATGGCTACACCTTC. It encodes CASKRTGYGYTF.

V usage is TRBV12-3 or TRBV12-4 and J usage is TRBJ2-1; no clear D gene. The CDR3 consists of 11 residues. V was pared by 7 bases and J by 7 bases, with 8 bases between. As DNA, the CDR3 is TGTGCCAGCACCCTGCGGAATGAGCAGTTCTTC. Its translation: CASTLRNEQFF.

The rearrangement joins TRBV6-5 to TRBJ2-3, with D possibly TRBD2 on 6 matching bases. This CDR3 comprises 15 residues. The ends were cut back, 6 bases at V and 1 base at J, with 14 bases in the middle. The germline V gene encodes CDR1 MNHEY and CDR2 SVGAGI. The CDR3 sequence is CASRGWRGGTDTQYF. CDR3 nucleotides: TGTGCCAGCAGGGGGTGGAGGGGAGGCACAGATACGCAGTATTTT.

The rearrangement links TRBV3-1 (or the pseudogene TRBV3-2) to TRBJ1-2; TRBD1 might be the D (5 bases). CDR1 is LGHDT, CDR2 YNNKEL, per germline (reference sequence). This CDR3 comprises 14 residues. The V and J ends lost 4 bases and 1 base respectively, with 10 bases between them. This chain's CDR3 is CASSRGQGNYGYTF. DNA of the CDR3: TGTGCCAGCAGCCGGGGTCAGGGTAACTATGGCTACACCTTC.

The rearrangement links TRBV28 to TRBJ2-7; 8 nucleotides line up with TRBD2. Trimming removed 6 bases from V and 4 bases from J; junction bases left unmatched: 8. The length of the CDR3 is 14 residues. Per germline, CDR1 MDHEN and CDR2 SYDVKM. The CDR3 coding sequence is TGTGCCAGCAGAAGTAGCGGGACCTTATACGAGCAGTACTTC. Protein: CASRSSGTLYEQYF.